The entry that follows covers one T cell receptor (beta chain) sequence. Its antigen is not identified. The CDR3 runs 18 residues. Losses at the gene ends were 0 bases for V and 4 bases for J; bases not matched to a gene: 15. The germline V gene encodes CDR1 SGHRS and CDR2 YFSETQ. TCRdb's table, derived via immunoSEQ multiplex PCR, lists solely in-frame clones and lacks some. Of 100,000 to 150,000 clones listed, about 88% are singletons. The sample comes from a study of cytomegalovirus exposure and HLA in healthy donors. Points from the study as a whole: Most TCR sequences were rare, but some public TCRs occurred in many donors. Cytomegalovirus-associated TCR beta chains were listed, numbering over 150.

The genes are TRBV5-1 and TRBJ2-5; 7 nucleotides line up with TRBD1. Sequenced: PBMCs. This receptor was identified in a man in his thirties or forties in good health and CMV-seronegative. CDR3: CASSLGVGQITGLETQYF. The CDR3 nucleotides read TGCGCCAGCAGCTTGGGCGTGGGACAGATAACCGGATTAGAGACCCAGTACTTC.